The clone carrying this TCR beta chain appeared a few times. Its antigen remains unidentified. During its preparation, the TCRbeta library received unique molecular identifiers. TCRdb re-derived calls from the PCR reads in MiXCR, one entry per CDR3 protein. The sample includes around 600,000 distinct CDR3 sequences, 23% of them seen just once. Germline lookup yields CDR1 MNHEY and CDR2 SMNVEV (reference sequence). This CDR3 contains 14 residues. V was trimmed by 3 bases and J by 1 base, leaving 9 bases between them. This entry belongs to a study of T-cell reconstitution after alpha-beta-depleted transplantation in children. Study-level points and caveats: Expanded graft clones numbering several hundred reportedly gave rise to alpha-beta T cells about two months after transplant.

V is TRBV27 and J is TRBJ1-1; tentative D call: TRBD1 (5 bases). The sequence came from a boy in the first two years of life who had a stem cell transplant for acute myeloid leukemia, so the T cells may come from the graft donor. This material consisted of PBMCs, mostly from graft donor cells, taken 360 days after TCRalphabeta/CD19-depleted stem cell transplant. Here the CDR3 reads CASSFGQGNTEAFF. In DNA form, the CDR3 reads TGTGCCAGCAGTTTCGGCCAGGGGAACACTGAAGCTTTCTTT.